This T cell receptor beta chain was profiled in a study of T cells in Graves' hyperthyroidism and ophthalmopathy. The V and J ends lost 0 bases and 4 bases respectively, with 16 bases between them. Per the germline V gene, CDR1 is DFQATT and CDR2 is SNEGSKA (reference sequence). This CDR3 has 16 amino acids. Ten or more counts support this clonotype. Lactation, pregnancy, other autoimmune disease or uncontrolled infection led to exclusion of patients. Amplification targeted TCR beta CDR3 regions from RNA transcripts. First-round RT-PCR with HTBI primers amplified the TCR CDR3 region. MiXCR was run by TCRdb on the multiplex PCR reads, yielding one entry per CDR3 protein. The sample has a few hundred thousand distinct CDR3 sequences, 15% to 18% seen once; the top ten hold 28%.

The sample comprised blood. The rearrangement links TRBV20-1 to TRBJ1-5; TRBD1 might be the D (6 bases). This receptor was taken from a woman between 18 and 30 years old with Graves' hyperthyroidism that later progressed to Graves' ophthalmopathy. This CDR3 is CSAREADRAFNQPQHF. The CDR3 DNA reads TGCAGTGCTAGAGAGGCGGACAGAGCGTTTAATCAGCCCCAGCATTTT.